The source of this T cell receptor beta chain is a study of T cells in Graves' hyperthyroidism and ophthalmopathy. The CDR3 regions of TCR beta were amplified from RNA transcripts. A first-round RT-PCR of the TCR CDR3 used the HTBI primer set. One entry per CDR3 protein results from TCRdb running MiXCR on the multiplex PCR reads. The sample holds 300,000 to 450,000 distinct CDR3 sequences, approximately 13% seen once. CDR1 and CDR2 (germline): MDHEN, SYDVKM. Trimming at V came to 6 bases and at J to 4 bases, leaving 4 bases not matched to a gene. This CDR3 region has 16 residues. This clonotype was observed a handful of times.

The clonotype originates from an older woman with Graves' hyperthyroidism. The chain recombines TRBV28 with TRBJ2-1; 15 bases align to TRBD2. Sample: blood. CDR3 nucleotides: TGTGCCAGCAGCCCCGGGACTAGCGGGAGGTACAATGAGCAGTTCTTC. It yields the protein CASSPGTSGRYNEQFF.